This TCR beta chain came from a study of regulatory T cells in long-lasting Graves disease. Findings and caveats of the study: Persistent disease was characterized by preferential usage of TRBV28, TRBJ1-2 and TRBJ2-5.

Building of the TCR beta libraries involved iRepertoire HTBI primers and Arm-PCR of CDR3 regions. TCRdb reanalysed the multiplex PCR reads using MiXCR and keeps one entry per CDR3 protein. The sample shows roughly 520,000 distinct CDR3 sequences, approximately 12% of them seen only once. This clonotype was observed at least ten times. Its matching antigen is unknown. The CDR3 contains 11 residues. Germline V lookup: CDR1 SNHLY, CDR2 FYNNEI. V lost 2 bases, J lost 8 bases, and 4 bases lay in between. Specified time point: newly diagnosed GD, antithyroid drugs for less than 3 months. Generation of the TCR library employed RNA extracted from PBMCs. Graves' disease diagnosis followed American Thyroid Association guidelines. Another study also made use of these data, one on T cells in Graves' hyperthyroidism and ophthalmopathy. That study adds: HTBI primers were used for first-round RT-PCR of the TCR CDR3.

The chain uses TRBV2 and TRBJ2-1, with D unresolved. This specimen was peripheral blood mononuclear cells (PBMCs), taken at new diagnosis, from a patient treated with antithyroid drugs. The receptor was isolated from a young woman with Graves disease. Here the CDR3 DNA reads TGTGCCAGCAGTGAATCGGATGAGCAGTTCTTC. Its protein product is CASSESDEQFF.